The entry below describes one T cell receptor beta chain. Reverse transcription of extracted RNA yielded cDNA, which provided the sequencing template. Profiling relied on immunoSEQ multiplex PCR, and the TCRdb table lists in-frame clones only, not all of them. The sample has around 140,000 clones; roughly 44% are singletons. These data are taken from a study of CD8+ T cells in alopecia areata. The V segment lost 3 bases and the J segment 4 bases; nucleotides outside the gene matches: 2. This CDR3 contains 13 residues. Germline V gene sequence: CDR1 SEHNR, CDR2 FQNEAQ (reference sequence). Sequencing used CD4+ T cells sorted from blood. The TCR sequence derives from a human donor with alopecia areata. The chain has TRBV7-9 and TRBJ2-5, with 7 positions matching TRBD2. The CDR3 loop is CASSFGGGETQYF. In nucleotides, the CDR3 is TGTGCCAGCAGCTTTGGCGGGGGAGAGACCCAGTACTTC. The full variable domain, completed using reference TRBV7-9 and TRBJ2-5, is DTGVSQNPRHKITKRGQNVTFRCDPISEHNRLYWYRQTLGQGPEFLTYFQNEAQLEKSRLLSDRFSAERPKGSFSTLEIQRTEQGDSAMYLCASSFGGGETQYFGPGTRLLVL.